The entry that follows covers one TCR beta chain sequence. Original processing notes: Nucleated cell counts were estimated from reference gene primer amplification. Method: immunoSEQ multiplex PCR; TCRdb's copy keeps in-frame clones and lacks some. That table gives V, J and clone size, and the DNA gave D and trimming. This sample has roughly 320,000 clones, with around 85% found just once. The source of the sample is a study of blood T cell repertoires in COVID-19. This receptor was taken from a human donor in a cohort sampled during active COVID-19. Sequencing was done on a sample of peripheral blood.

The CDR3 nucleotides read TGCGCCAGCAGCTTGGACGTTCACGGGGGTAGAAGGGAAGCTTTCTTT. Translating it yields CASSLDVHGGRREAFF. The genes are TRBV5-1 and TRBJ1-1, with D perhaps TRBD1 (5 bases). CDR1 SGHRS and CDR2 YFSETQ come from the germline V gene. Deletions cut 0 bases from V and 8 bases from J, with 20 bases between. The CDR3 runs to 16 residues. Filled out from reference TRBV5-1 and TRBJ1-1, the complete variable domain reads KAGVTQTPRYLIKTRGQQVTLSCSPISGHRSVSWYQQTPGQGLQFLFEYFSETQRNKGNFPGRFSGRQFSNSRSEMNVSTLELGDSALYLCASSLDVHGGRREAFFGQGTRLTVV.